This T cell receptor (beta chain) was found in a study of T cell changes during pregnancy in multiple sclerosis. There are a few counts of this clone. Germline trimming cut 8 bases from V and 0 bases from J; bases unmatched to any gene: 13. Germline V lookup: CDR1 SNHLY, CDR2 FYNNEI. CDR3 length: 17 amino acids. TCRdb keeps only in-frame clones here, not all; method: immunoSEQ multiplex PCR. The sample comprises over 70,000 clones, 92% of which are singletons, and about 1.5% rests with the top ten. The sequence was obtained from a female donor in good health, enrolled as a control in a pregnancy study. Sample: peripheral blood, taken in the first trimester of pregnancy. V usage is TRBV2 and J usage is TRBJ2-3; TRBD2 agrees at 8 bases. The CDR3 sequence: CASHHRAGALSTDTQYF. The CDR3 DNA reads TGTGCCAGCCATCATAGAGCGGGAGCCCTTAGCACAGATACGCAGTATTTT. The variable domain in full, completed from reference TRBV2 and TRBJ2-3, reads EPEVTQTPSHQVTQMGQEVILRCVPISNHLYFYWYRQILGQKVEFLVSFYNNEISEKSEIFDDQFSVERPDGSNFTLKIRSTKLEDSAMYFCASHHRAGALSTDTQYFGPGTRLTVL.